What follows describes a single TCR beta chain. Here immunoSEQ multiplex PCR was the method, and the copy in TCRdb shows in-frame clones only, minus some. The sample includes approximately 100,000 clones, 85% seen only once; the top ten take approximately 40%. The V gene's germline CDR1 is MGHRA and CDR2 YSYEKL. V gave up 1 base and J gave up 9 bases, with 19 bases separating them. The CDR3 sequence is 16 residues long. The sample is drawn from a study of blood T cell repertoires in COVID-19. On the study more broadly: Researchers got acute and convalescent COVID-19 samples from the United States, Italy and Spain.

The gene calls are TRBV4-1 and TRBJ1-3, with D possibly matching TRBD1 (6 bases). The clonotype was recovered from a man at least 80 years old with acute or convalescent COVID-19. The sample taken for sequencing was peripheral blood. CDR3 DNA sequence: TGCGCCAGCAGCCAAGTTCCCGGACAGTCTCCTTCCACCATATATTTT. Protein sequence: CASSQVPGQSPSTIYF.